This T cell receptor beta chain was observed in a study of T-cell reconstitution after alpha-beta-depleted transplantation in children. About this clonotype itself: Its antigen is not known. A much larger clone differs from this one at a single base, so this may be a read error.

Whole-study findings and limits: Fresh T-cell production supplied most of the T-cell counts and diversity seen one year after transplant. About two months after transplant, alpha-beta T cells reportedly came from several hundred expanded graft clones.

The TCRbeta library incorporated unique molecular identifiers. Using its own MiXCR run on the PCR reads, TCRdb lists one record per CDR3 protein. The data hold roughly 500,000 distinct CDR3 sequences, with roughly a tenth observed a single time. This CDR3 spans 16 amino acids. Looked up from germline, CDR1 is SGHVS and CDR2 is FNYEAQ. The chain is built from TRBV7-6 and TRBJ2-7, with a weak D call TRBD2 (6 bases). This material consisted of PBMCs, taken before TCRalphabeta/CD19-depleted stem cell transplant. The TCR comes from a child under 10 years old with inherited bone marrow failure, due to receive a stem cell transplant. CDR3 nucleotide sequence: TGTGCCAGCAGCTCCCCATTCGGGACTTCGGCCTACGACCAGTACTTC. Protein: CASSSPFGTSAYDQYF.